The clone carrying this TCR beta chain has more than one count but fewer than ten. Its target is not known. Each cell subset's genomic DNA was divided evenly among several immunoSEQ plates. Sequencing was performed with immunoSEQ multiplex PCR; in TCRdb, only in-frame clones are kept and a portion is missing. The table has around 2.5 million clones, 93% seen once. The record originates from a study of shared clonotypes between healthy human individuals. Points from the study as a whole: The study found lower generation probabilities in non-shared clonotypes than in those shared by all four donors.

The split of CD4+ cells yielded CD45RA+ naive and CD45RA-negative memory subsets. The specimen sequenced was naive CD4+ T cells from PBMCs. Subset meaning: CD45RA+ positively selected. This sequence was found in a man between 18 and 35 years old in good health. Some clones in this sample may be carry-over from other donors' samples.

CDR3 sequence: CASREQESSTEAFF. DNA for the CDR3: TGTGCCAGCAGGGAACAGGAGAGTAGCACTGAAGCTTTCTTT. The genes are TRBV6-1 and TRBJ1-1, with a possible D match to TRBD1 (5 bases). Looked up from germline, CDR1 is MNHNS and CDR2 is SASEGT. The ends were cut back, 6 bases at V and 4 bases at J, with 15 bases in the middle. The CDR3 is 14 amino acids.